The following is a T cell receptor (beta chain) sequence with its context. Its matching antigen is unknown. These data come from a study of CD8 T cell repertoires and HIV-1 epitope variants. Clones were read by immunoSEQ multiplex PCR, and TCRdb kept only the in-frame ones, dropping some. The data show 4,500 to 6,000 clones, with about 62% seen just once and 45% held by the top ten. CDR3 length: 15 residues. V lost 4 bases, J lost 3 bases, and 5 bases stayed unmatched. Germline loops: CDR1 MGHRA, CDR2 YSYEKL. The sample was cultured CD8+ T cells derived from PBMCs. The genes are TRBV4-1 and TRBJ2-3; TRBD1 agrees at 9 bases. The sequence derives from a male donor with HIV. The CDR3 spells CASSLPGQGTDTQYF. In nucleotides, the CDR3 is TGCGCCAGCAGCCTCCCGGGACAGGGAACAGATACGCAGTATTTT.